Following are 21 T cell receptor beta chains from one sample sequenced in a study of T-cell reconstitution after alpha-beta-depleted transplantation in children. Preparation of the TCRbeta library used unique molecular identifiers. TCRdb analysed the PCR reads with MiXCR anew, one entry per CDR3 protein. The sample has some 250,000 distinct CDR3 sequences; 12% are singletons. The sequencing here drew on PBMCs from the stem cell graft donor, taken from the stem cell graft. The receptor source for this set is a human donor who donated a stem cell graft to a child with acute lymphoblastic leukemia.

This clonotype has a count of ten or more. This chain links TRBV28 with TRBJ1-5, with 8 bases matching TRBD1. Trimming removed 7 bases from V and 6 bases from J; junction bases left unmatched: 2. Per germline, CDR1 MDHEN and CDR2 SYDVKM. The CDR3 totals 12 residues. This CDR3 is CASIDRGQPQHF. The CDR3 DNA follows: TGTGCCAGCATCGACAGGGGTCAGCCCCAGCATTTT. Using reference TRBV28 and TRBJ1-5 for the parts outside the CDR3, the full variable domain is DVKVTQSSRYLVKRTGEKVFLECVQDMDHENMFWYRQDPGLGLRLIYFSYDVKMKEKGDIPEGYSVSREKKERFSLILESASTNQTSMYLCASIDRGQPQHFGDGTRLSIL.

This clonotype was observed many times. This sequence joins TRBV7-8 and TRBJ2-7, with TRBD2 as a possible D gene (6 bases). Trimming left V 0 bases short and J 4 bases short, with 10 bases between. The germline CDR1 and CDR2 sequences are SGHVS and FQNEAQ. This CDR3 has 14 amino acids. CDR3 coding DNA: TGTGCCAGCAGCTTAGCGGGACTTCGGTACGAGCAGTACTTC. Encoded protein: CASSLAGLRYEQYF.

This chain joins TRBV15 and TRBJ2-1; tentative D call: TRBD1 (6 bases). V was trimmed by 1 base and J by 4 bases, leaving 11 bases between them. Germline CDR1 reads LNHNV; CDR2 reads YYDKDF (reference sequence). CDR3 length: 15 residues. CDR3 region: CATSRVGTSYNEQFF. The CDR3 coding sequence is TGTGCCACCAGCAGAGTCGGGACATCTTACAATGAGCAGTTCTTC.

At least ten counts were recorded for this clonotype. The gene calls are TRBV5-6 and TRBJ2-1; D is unclear. Trimming cost V 3 bases and J 5 bases, with 3 bases left between them. From germline, CDR1 is SGHDT and CDR2 YYEEEE. The length of the CDR3 is 11 residues. CDR3 region: CASSYHNEQFF. CDR3 nucleotides: TGTGCCAGCAGCTACCACAATGAGCAGTTCTTC. Supplemented by reference TRBV5-6 and TRBJ2-1, the full variable domain reads DAGVTQSPTHLIKTRGQQVTLRCSPKSGHDTVSWYQQALGQGPQFIFQYYEEEERQRGNFPDRFSGHQFPNYSSELNVNALLLGDSALYLCASSYHNEQFFGPGTRLTVL.

There are a few counts of this clonotype. V and J are TRBV15 and TRBJ2-6; maybe TRBD2 (5 bases). In germline, CDR1 is LNHNV, CDR2 YYDKDF (reference sequence). This CDR3 is 16 amino acids long. Trimming took off 7 bases at V and 0 bases at J, with 13 bases between the two ends. The CDR3 bases are TGTGCCACCACCCCAACTGGGAGCTCTGGGGCCAACGTCCTGACTTTC. This encodes CATTPTGSSGANVLTF. Together with reference TRBV15 and TRBJ2-6, the CDR3 gives the full variable domain: DAMVIQNPRYQVTQFGKPVTLSCSQTLNHNVMYWYQQKSSQAPKLLFHYYDKDFNNEADTPDNFQSRRPNTSFCFLDIRSPGLGDTAMYLCATTPTGSSGANVLTFGAGSRLTVL.

This clonotype was recorded at least ten times. This chain connects TRBV3-1 to TRBJ2-3; possible D gene TRBD1, 5 bases. The CDR3 is 15 amino acids. Germline lookup yields CDR1 LGHDT and CDR2 YNNKEL (reference sequence). Trimming cost V 1 base and J 3 bases, with 11 bases left between them. The CDR3 DNA sequence: TGTGCCAGCAGCCAAGTTGCAGGGCGTACAGATACGCAGTATTTT. Its translation: CASSQVAGRTDTQYF.

The sample holds many counts of this clonotype. The chain joins TRBV5-1 to TRBJ1-1; no firm D call. CDR1 is SGHRS, CDR2 YFSETQ, per germline. V shed 1 base and J shed 1 base, with 11 bases lying between them. The CDR3 consists of 15 residues. The CDR3 loop reads CASSLTVSGNTEAFF. The CDR3 bases are TGCGCCAGCAGCTTGACAGTCTCAGGGAACACTGAAGCTTTCTTT.

This clonotype was detected many times. The chain has TRBV6-2 or TRBV6-3 and TRBJ1-6; D remains ambiguous. The CDR3 is 21 amino acids. The V gene's germline CDR1 is MNHEY and CDR2 SVGEGT. Trimming pared 6 bases from V and 0 bases from J, leaving 27 bases between. The CDR3 coding sequence is TGTGCCAGCAGATCCCATCTCCGAGGGAAGGGAAGTCACTCCTATAATTCACCCCTCCACTTT. It specifies CASRSHLRGKGSHSYNSPLHF.

This clonotype was detected ten times or more. The chain combines TRBV20-1 with TRBJ2-6; tentative D call: TRBD1 (5 bases). The CDR3 loop spans 15 amino acids. Germline CDR1 reads DFQATT; CDR2 reads SNEGSKA (reference sequence). V was shortened by 4 bases and J by 4 bases, with 14 bases between the two germline ends. CDR3 loop: CSANDQGSGANVLTF. DNA of the CDR3: TGCAGTGCTAATGATCAGGGATCAGGGGCCAACGTCCTGACTTTC.

This clonotype was seen ten or more times. The chain carries TRBV11-2 and TRBJ1-6; TRBD1 might be the D (6 bases). The V end lost 3 bases, the J end lost 5 bases, and 26 bases lay between the germline ends. Germline-derived CDR1 and CDR2 are SGHAT and FQNNGV. This CDR3 is 20 amino acids long. The CDR3 DNA reads TGTGCCAGCAGCTTGGGGGCCCCTTTTCCCCTGGCGGGCGATAATTCACCCCTCCACTTT. Protein: CASSLGAPFPLAGDNSPLHF.

This clonotype has at least ten counts. The chain is built from TRBV27 and TRBJ1-4; D might be TRBD1 (5 bases). This CDR3 is 17 amino acids long. CDR1 and CDR2 (germline): MNHEY, SMNVEV (reference sequence). V was cut by 6 bases and J by 8 bases, with 25 bases left in between. CDR3 sequence reads: CASRPQGYYENEEKLFF. CDR3 DNA sequence: TGTGCCAGCAGACCCCAGGGATATTATGAGAATGAAGAAAAACTGTTTTTT.

There are many counts of this clonotype. V is TRBV5-1 and J is TRBJ2-1; 9 positions match TRBD1. Germline CDR1 and CDR2: SGHRS and YFSETQ. CDR3 size: 15 residues. V dropped 0 bases and J dropped 7; count of bases not matched to a gene: 5. This CDR3 reads CASSLVNGQGNEQFF. The CDR3 bases are TGCGCCAGCAGCTTGGTAAACGGACAGGGGAATGAGCAGTTCTTC.

In its sample, this clonotype was seen many times. This chain connects TRBV29-1 to TRBJ1-6; the D is unclear. Germline CDR1 and CDR2: SQVTM and ANQGSEA. This CDR3 is 13 amino acids long. V was cut by 4 bases and J by 0 bases, with 4 bases left in between. The CDR3 reads CSVAGSYNSPLHF. The CDR3, as DNA: TGCAGCGTTGCAGGCTCCTATAATTCACCCCTCCACTTT. The full variable domain, with the rest looked up from reference TRBV29-1 and TRBJ1-6, is SAVISQKPSRDICQRGTSLTIQCQVDSQVTMMFWYRQQPGQSLTLIATANQGSEATYESGFVIDKFPISRPNLTFSTLTVSNMSPEDSSIYLCSVAGSYNSPLHFGNGTRLTVT.

This clonotype was recorded at least ten times. J is TRBJ2-1 and V is TRBV5-6; D uncertain. In germline, CDR1 is SGHDT, CDR2 YYEEEE. V was shortened by 5 bases and J by 0 bases, with 12 bases between the two germline ends. This CDR3 has 15 residues. For the CDR3, the DNA is TGTGCCAGCAGTCCAGGTTCAAGCTCCTACAATGAGCAGTTCTTC. It translates to CASSPGSSSYNEQFF.

This clonotype was observed once. A much more abundant neighbour one base away suggests this may be a read error. V is TRBV5-1 and J is TRBJ1-1; 8 bases are shared with TRBD1. Germline V gene data show CDR1 as SGHRS and CDR2 as YFSETQ. The CDR3 contains 14 residues. Here the CDR3 reads CASSLGTGPTVAFF. CDR3 DNA: TGCGCCAGCAGCTTGGGGACAGGGCCCACTGTAGCTTTCTTT.

There are many counts of this clonotype. CDR3: CASSLAGNEAFF. The CDR3 nucleotides are TGCGCCAGCAGCTTGGCAGGGAATGAAGCTTTCTTT. This chain connects TRBV5-1 to TRBJ1-1, with a weak D call TRBD1 (5 bases). The germline CDR1 and CDR2 sequences are SGHRS and YFSETQ. The CDR3 extends over 12 amino acids. The V gene lost 0 bases and the J gene lost 7 bases, with 7 bases spanning the gap.

This chain connects TRBV7-9 to TRBJ2-3, with 9 bases lining up with TRBD1. J was trimmed by 6 bases and V by 6 bases; bases with no gene match: 10. Germline CDR1 reads SEHNR; CDR2 reads FQNEAQ (reference sequence). The CDR3 contains 15 residues. This CDR3 reads CASRRGQGKPDTQYF. The CDR3 coding sequence is TGTGCCAGCAGAAGAGGACAGGGGAAACCCGATACGCAGTATTTT.

The V call is TRBV6-2 or TRBV6-3, the J call TRBJ2-2; maybe TRBD1 (6 bases). The V gene lost 2 bases and the J gene lost 4 bases, with 8 bases spanning the gap. The CDR3 covers 14 residues. Germline lookup yields CDR1 MNHEY and CDR2 SVGEGT. The CDR3 loop reads CASSYRQATGELFF. CDR3 coding DNA: TGTGCCAGCAGTTACCGACAGGCCACCGGGGAGCTGTTTTTT.

This clonotype was detected ten times or more. The CDR3 DNA sequence: TGCAGCGTGACAGGGGGTATTGAGGAGACCCAGTACTTC. Translated: CSVTGGIEETQYF. V usage is TRBV29-1 and J usage is TRBJ2-5; 9 positions agree with TRBD1. This CDR3 is built from 13 residues. Germline CDR1 SQVTM, CDR2 ANQGSEA. With V trimmed by 6 bases and J by 5 bases, 7 bases remained unmatched. Drawing the rest from reference TRBV29-1 and TRBJ2-5, the complete variable domain is SAVISQKPSRDICQRGTSLTIQCQVDSQVTMMFWYRQQPGQSLTLIATANQGSEATYESGFVIDKFPISRPNLTFSTLTVSNMSPEDSSIYLCSVTGGIEETQYFGPGTRLLVL.

In nucleotides, the CDR3 is TGTGCCAGCAGCGTAGGCGAGGGAGGGGTGGAGACCCAGTACTTC. Encoded protein: CASSVGEGGVETQYF. The rearrangement links TRBV9 to TRBJ2-5; 7 bases line up with TRBD2. The V gene end was trimmed by 0 bases and the J gene end by 5 bases; junction bases not matched to a gene: 7. Germline V gene sequence: CDR1 SGDLS, CDR2 YYNGEE. The CDR3 is made up of 15 amino acids. Drawing the rest from reference TRBV9 and TRBJ2-5, the complete variable domain is DSGVTQTPKHLITATGQRVTLRCSPRSGDLSVYWYQQSLDQGLQFLIQYYNGEERAKGNILERFSAQQFPDLHSELNLSSLELGDSALYFCASSVGEGGVETQYFGPGTRLLVL.

The sample holds many counts of this clonotype. V usage is TRBV5-5 and J usage is TRBJ2-1; 11 nucleotides line up with TRBD2. The germline CDR1 and CDR2 sequences are SGHKS and YYEKEE (reference sequence). The CDR3 is 15 amino acids. Unmatched junction bases numbered 9, after V lost 4 bases and J lost 9 bases. CDR3 DNA: TGTGCCAGCAGCCTAGCGGGAGGCGGTACAGGTGAGCAGTTCTTC. Translated: CASSLAGGGTGEQFF.